This TCR beta chain was recorded in a study of blood T cell repertoires in COVID-19. As for the study in general: Researchers got acute and convalescent COVID-19 samples from the United States, Italy and Spain. PBMCs, B-cell-depleted T cells, or T cells were the source of the cDNA or gDNA that made up the material.

CDR1 is MDHEN, CDR2 SYDVKM, per germline. The V gene lost 4 bases and the J gene lost 6 bases, with 15 bases spanning the gap. This CDR3 region has 14 residues. Original data processing: Estimation of nucleated cell counts was performed using reference gene primer amplification. The assay was immunoSEQ multiplex PCR, and TCRdb's table has in-frame clones only and misses some. The V and J calls and clone size come from that table; D and trimming were worked out from the DNA. The sample includes under 200,000 clones, about 88% seen only once; the top ten take about 2.5%. Sequencing was done on a sample of peripheral blood. The sequence was collected from a woman of 80 years or more with COVID-19, enrolled during active disease. The rearrangement joins TRBV28 to TRBJ1-1; D call uncertain. The CDR3 DNA reads TGTGCCAGCAGTTCCGACGGGAGCTTCGCTGAAGCTTTCTTT. Protein: CASSSDGSFAEAFF.